The 5 T cell receptor beta chains in this list originate from one sample, sequenced in a study of T cell changes during pregnancy in multiple sclerosis. TCRdb keeps only in-frame clones here, not all; method: immunoSEQ multiplex PCR. The sample yields roughly 99,000 clones, about 90% seen once. The material sequenced was peripheral blood, taken in the third trimester of pregnancy. These receptors were taken from a female donor in good health, enrolled as a control in a pregnancy study.

The chain couples TRBV11-2 to TRBJ1-4, with 11 bases fitting TRBD1. Looked up from germline, CDR1 is SGHAT and CDR2 is FQNNGV. The J segment lost 5 bases and the V segment lost 5 bases, leaving 1 base of the junction unmatched. The CDR3 length is 14 residues. The CDR3 spells CASSGTGGNEKLFF. DNA of the CDR3: TGTGCCAGCAGCGGGACAGGGGGGAATGAAAAACTGTTTTTT.

This clone was counted only a few times. The CDR3 nucleotides are TGTGCCAGCAGCTGGCCGGCGCGGGGGGCCGGCACCGGGGAGCTGTTTTTT. It is translated as CASSWPARGAGTGELFF. The chain carries TRBV7-9 and TRBJ2-2; TRBD2 matches 8 bases. Unmatched junction bases numbered 11, after V lost 4 bases and J lost 4 bases. There are 17 residues in the CDR3. Germline assignment: CDR1 SEHNR and CDR2 FQNEAQ (reference sequence).

The chain combines TRBV18 with TRBJ2-7; possible D gene TRBD1, 7 bases. Trimming pared 5 bases from V and 2 bases from J, leaving 16 bases between. Germline CDR1 and CDR2: KGHSH and LQKENI. CDR3 length equals 15 residues. CDR3 nucleotides: TGTGCCAGCTCATCCCCGGGGGACAGACCCTACGAGCAGTACTTC. Translating gives CASSSPGDRPYEQYF. Together with reference TRBV18 and TRBJ2-7, the CDR3 gives the full variable domain: NAGVMQNPRHLVRRRGQEARLRCSPMKGHSHVYWYRQLPEEGLKFMVYLQKENIIDESGMPKERFSAEFPKEGPSILRIQQVVRGDSAAYFCASSSPGDRPYEQYFGPGTRLTVT.

Here the CDR3 DNA reads TGTGCCAGCAGCGCTGGAGCGGGGGGGCTTTACAATGAGCAGTTCTTC. Its protein is CASSAGAGGLYNEQFF. The chain carries TRBV9 and TRBJ2-1, with 10 bases lining up with TRBD2. Germline CDR1 SGDLS, CDR2 YYNGEE. CDR3 length equals 16 residues. The V and J ends lost 3 bases and 4 bases, in that order; junction bases with no gene match: 7.

The chain links TRBV30 to TRBJ2-1; TRBD2 matches 7 bases. Losses at the gene ends were 3 bases for V and 6 bases for J; bases not matched to a gene: 11. CDR3 length equals 15 residues. Germline lookup yields CDR1 GTSNPN and CDR2 SVGIG (reference sequence). Here the CDR3 DNA reads TGTGCCTGGAGGGGGGAGATGCGGACTAGCAATGAGCAGTTCTTC. It specifies CAWRGEMRTSNEQFF. The entire variable domain, with the rest obtained from reference TRBV30 and TRBJ2-1, is as follows: SQTIHQWPATLVQPVGSPLSLECTVEGTSNPNLYWYRQAAGRGLQLLFYSVGIGQISSEVPQNLSASRPQDRQFILSSKKLLLSDSGFYLCAWRGEMRTSNEQFFGPGTRLTVL.